These 21 T cell receptor beta chains originate from one sample sequenced in a study of T-cell reconstitution after alpha-beta-depleted transplantation in children listed by TCRdb under 2016. Library preparation employed PCR. Instrument on record: Illumina HiSeq 2500. To normalize quantification of the TCRbeta repertoire, the TCR libraries were built with molecular barcoding that relied on unique molecular identifiers. Clones were called with MiXCR by TCRdb after fastp trimmed the public reads at Q25, and only in-frame beta chains were retained. CDR3 protein sequences are deduplicated, and each keeps its most common genes and DNA. The sample contains around 200,000 distinct CDR3 sequences, 6.5% to 7.5% of them found a single time. Around 3% of the sample goes to the ten largest clones. The sequencing used PBMCs from the stem cell graft donor, collected from the stem cell graft. The receptor source for this set is a human donor who donated a stem cell graft to a child with Wiskott-Aldrich syndrome.

This clonotype showed up many times. Here the CDR3 DNA reads TGTGCCAGCAGCTTGGGGTCAGGGGACTATGGCTACACCTTC. Its translation: CASSLGSGDYGYTF. The chain recombines TRBV7-9 with TRBJ1-2; tentatively, D is TRBD1 (6 bases). This CDR3 is built from 14 residues. The V end was cut by 3 bases, the J end by 3 bases, with 11 bases between. The germline V gene encodes CDR1 SEHNR and CDR2 FQNEAQ (reference sequence).

This clonotype was counted at least ten times. The chain employs TRBV29-1 and TRBJ2-3; tentative D call: TRBD1 (6 bases). This CDR3 is 12 amino acids long. V was pared by 4 bases and J by 3 bases, with 8 bases between. Germline-derived CDR1 and CDR2 are SQVTM and ANQGSEA. CDR3 protein: CSVGGLTDTQYF. The DNA of the CDR3 is TGCAGCGTTGGGGGGCTAACAGATACGCAGTATTTT.

Of note for this clonotype: Compared with germline, one end of the junction differs, possibly owing to a read error. The chain has TRBV20-1 and TRBJ2-3; 7 bases agree with TRBD2. The CDR3 consists of 13 residues. Germline V lookup: CDR1 DFQATT, CDR2 SNEGSKA (reference sequence). The CDR3 bases are TGCAGCCCGGGCGCTAGCGGAACAGGTACGCAGTATTTT. Protein sequence: CSPGASGTGTQYF.

This clonotype was observed many times. The chain is built from TRBV20-1 and TRBJ2-7; the D gene is possibly TRBD1 (6 bases). Trimming pared 2 bases from V and 0 bases from J, leaving 17 bases between. Per the germline V gene, CDR1 is DFQATT and CDR2 is SNEGSKA (reference sequence). This CDR3 region has 16 residues. The CDR3, as DNA: TGCAGTGCTAGACCCCCCACCAGGGACAACTCCTACGAGCAGTACTTC. Residues: CSARPPTRDNSYEQYF.

This clonotype was recorded many times. This chain joins TRBV5-1 and TRBJ2-1; 11 positions match TRBD2. The germline gives CDR1 SGHRS, CDR2 YFSETQ. Trimming took 5 bases from V and 8 from J; bases not matched to a gene: 3. CDR3 size: 13 residues. CDR3 in amino acids: CASRLAGGDEQFF. In nucleotides, the CDR3 is TGCGCCAGCAGGCTAGCGGGGGGCGATGAGCAGTTCTTC.

The chain couples TRBV18 to TRBJ2-5; TRBD2 agrees at 8 bases. V was clipped by 2 bases and J by 1 base; unmatched bases: 6. In germline, CDR1 is KGHSH, CDR2 LQKENI. CDR3 length equals 16 residues. CDR3 protein: CASSPSGTRVQETQYF. The CDR3 DNA follows: TGTGCCAGCTCACCATCCGGGACTAGGGTCCAAGAGACCCAGTACTTC.

This clonotype was counted at least ten times. The gene calls are TRBV6-2 or TRBV6-3 and TRBJ2-7; 7 bases agree with TRBD1. This CDR3 comprises 18 residues. The germline V gene encodes CDR1 MNHEY and CDR2 SVGEGT. J was trimmed by 3 bases and V by 2 bases; bases with no gene match: 16. CDR3 nucleotides: TGTGCCAGCAGTTACCGACATCAACAGGGGTTAATCGACTACGAGCAGTACTTC. This codes for CASSYRHQQGLIDYEQYF.

The rearrangement links TRBV20-1 to TRBJ2-5; the D is unclear. V lost 1 base, J lost 4 bases, and 7 bases lay in between. This CDR3 has 12 residues. The V gene's germline CDR1 is DFQATT and CDR2 SNEGSKA (reference sequence). CDR3: CSARADGETQYF. CDR3 bases: TGCAGTGCTAGAGCGGACGGAGAGACCCAGTACTTC.

The CDR3 DNA follows: TGCGCCAGCAACAAAGCAGGGTTCCCCGGGGAGCTGTTTTTT. Translating it yields CASNKAGFPGELFF. V gene TRBV5-1 combines with J gene TRBJ2-2, with a tentative D call TRBD1 (5 bases). This CDR3 region has 14 residues. Germline V gene sequence: CDR1 SGHRS, CDR2 YFSETQ. The ends were cut back, 6 bases at V and 6 bases at J, with 15 bases in the middle.

This clonotype turned up a few times. The rearrangement uses TRBV10-3 and TRBJ2-7, with D possibly being TRBD2 (6 bases). The CDR3 runs to 12 residues. In germline, CDR1 is ENHRY, CDR2 SYGVKD. With 10 bases removed from V and 5 bases from J, the gap between germline ends came to 15 bases. The CDR3 DNA is TGTGCCACCTGGGGGACTCCGGACGAGCAGTACTTC. This encodes CATWGTPDEQYF.

This clonotype has ten or more counts. The chain has TRBV20-1 and TRBJ2-3, with 8 bases that match TRBD2. With V trimmed by 3 bases and J by 3 bases, 5 bases remained unmatched. The germline CDR1 and CDR2 sequences are DFQATT and SNEGSKA (reference sequence). This CDR3 is built from 14 residues. This CDR3 is CSASGRASTDTQYF. DNA of the CDR3: TGCAGTGCTAGCGGGAGGGCCTCAACAGATACGCAGTATTTT.

This clonotype appeared many times. V and J are TRBV28 and TRBJ2-7, with a possible D match to TRBD2 (6 bases). CDR3 size: 14 residues. Germline values: CDR1 MDHEN, CDR2 SYDVKM. V lost 2 bases and J 6 bases, leaving 14 bases between the germline ends. CDR3 residues: CASSLVGGQFEQYF. The CDR3 region has the DNA TGTGCCAGCAGTTTAGTCGGGGGTCAGTTCGAGCAGTACTTC.

The rearrangement links TRBV7-8 to TRBJ1-2; TRBD1 matches at 8 bases. J was trimmed by 4 bases and V by 5 bases; bases with no gene match: 12. Germline-derived CDR1 and CDR2 are SGHVS and FQNEAQ. The CDR3 runs to 16 residues. This chain's CDR3 is CASSPFEAGGIYGYTF. The CDR3 bases are TGTGCCAGCAGCCCCTTCGAGGCAGGGGGCATCTATGGCTACACCTTC. The complete variable domain, with remaining parts taken from reference TRBV7-8 and TRBJ1-2, reads GAGVSQSPRYKVAKRGQDVALRCDPISGHVSLFWYQQALGQGPEFLTYFQNEAQLDKSGLPSDRFFAERPEGSVSTLKIQRTQQEDSAVYLCASSPFEAGGIYGYTFGSGTRLTVV.

This clonotype occurred many times. The V gene is TRBV10-3, the J gene TRBJ1-5; D is undetermined. The CDR3 covers 14 residues. V lost 1 base and J lost 4, with 8 bases in between. Germline V gene lookup returns CDR1 ENHRY and CDR2 SYGVKD. The CDR3 coding sequence is TGTGCCATCAGTGAGTACGGGAAAAATCAGCCCCAGCATTTT. It yields the protein CAISEYGKNQPQHF.

This clonotype came up many times. The chain employs TRBV20-1 and TRBJ2-5; unclear D gene. Trimming removed 1 base at V and 1 base at J, with 13 bases between. Germline CDR1 is DFQATT and CDR2 is SNEGSKA (reference sequence). CDR3 length equals 15 residues. The CDR3 DNA reads TGCAGTGCTAGAGGGTCAGGAGACTTCCAAGAGACCCAGTACTTC. As protein: CSARGSGDFQETQYF.

J is TRBJ2-4 and V is TRBV2; no reliable D call. Germline CDR1 and CDR2: SNHLY and FYNNEI. The CDR3 is 12 residues long. V lost 6 bases to trimming and J lost 3 bases, with 6 bases between them. This chain's CDR3 is CASRADKNIQYF. In nucleotides, the CDR3 is TGTGCCAGCAGGGCAGACAAAAACATTCAGTACTTC.

This clonotype was detected many times. The chain couples TRBV9 to TRBJ2-7; 8 bases are a match to TRBD1. The CDR3 totals 16 residues. Looked up from germline, CDR1 is SGDLS and CDR2 is YYNGEE. V shed 0 bases and J 8 bases; nucleotides not matched to a gene: 13. DNA of the CDR3: TGTGCCAGCAGCGTAGATGGCCGGCTCCAGGGGGCCCAGCAGTACTTC. This codes for CASSVDGRLQGAQQYF.

There are many counts of this clonotype. This chain joins TRBV10-2 and TRBJ1-3; the match to TRBD1 covers 8 bases. The ends lost 6 bases at V and 1 base at J; junction bases unmatched: 5. The CDR3 has 15 amino acids. In germline, CDR1 is WSHSY, CDR2 SAAADI. The CDR3 DNA follows: TGCGCCAGCAGCGACAGGGGAATTTCTGGAAACACCATATATTTT. It translates to CASSDRGISGNTIYF.

This clonotype was seen a handful of times. This rearrangement joins TRBV3-1 to TRBJ1-1; tentative D call: TRBD1 (5 bases). V gave up 7 bases and J gave up 2 bases, with 8 bases separating them. The germline V gene encodes CDR1 LGHDT and CDR2 YNNKEL (reference sequence). This CDR3 region has 12 residues. The CDR3 DNA reads TGTGCCAGCAAGGACACAAACACTGAAGCTTTCTTT. Protein product: CASKDTNTEAFF.

V gene TRBV7-2 combines with J gene TRBJ2-7; TRBD2 aligns across 9 bases. After removal of 5 bases from V and 5 bases from J, the junction contained 7 bases not matched to a gene. The CDR3 consists of 14 residues. The germline V gene has CDR1 SGHTA and CDR2 FQGNSA. The CDR3 is CASSLSGGPDEQYF. As DNA, the CDR3 is TGTGCCAGCAGCCTCAGCGGGGGGCCCGACGAGCAGTACTTC. The complete variable domain, with remaining parts taken from reference TRBV7-2 and TRBJ2-7, reads GAGVSQSPSNKVTEKGKDVELRCDPISGHTALYWYRQSLGQGLEFLIYFQGNSAPDKSGLPSDRFSAERTGGSVSTLTIQRTQQEDSAVYLCASSLSGGPDEQYFGPGTRLTVT.

Ten or more counts support this clonotype. The V gene is TRBV11-1, the J gene TRBJ2-7, with 11 bases lining up with TRBD2. Germline V gene lookup returns CDR1 SGHAT and CDR2 FQDESV (reference sequence). The CDR3 totals 19 residues. V trimming: 5 bases; J trimming: 0 bases; junction bases outside the gene matches: 15. The CDR3 is CASSPKAGLAENNSYEQYF. The CDR3 region has the DNA TGTGCCAGCAGCCCCAAGGCGGGACTAGCGGAAAATAACTCCTACGAGCAGTACTTC.